The rows below give T cell receptor beta chains drawn from one sample of a study of graft-versus-host responses after intestinal transplantation. The antigens for these receptors are not known. Using immunoSEQ multiplex PCR, the repertoire was profiled, and TCRdb retains in-frame clones only, with some absent. Among roughly 100,000 clones listed, roughly 84% were seen once. The sample here was unstimulated CD4+ T cells sorted from spleen or lymph node cells, taken before intestinal transplant. Receptors were obtained from a human donor who received an intestinal transplant. Both conserved end residues are part of each CDR3. D genes are given only for firm matches. Only some rows state a clone size, as once, few, many or a class for expanded clones.

J gene: TRBJ1-3; D gene: TRBD1; CDR3 length: 17; V gene: TRBV11-2; clone size: -; CDR3 DNA: TGTGCCAGCAGCTTGGGCAGGGGGCGAGATACTGGAAACACCATATATTTT; CDR3 protein: CASSLGRGRDTGNTIYF
J gene: TRBJ1-1; D gene: -; CDR3 length: 14; V gene: TRBV2; clone size: -; CDR3 DNA: TGTGCCAGCAGTGGGGCAGGGGTTAACACTGAAGCTTTCTTT; CDR3 protein: CASSGAGVNTEAFF
J gene: TRBJ1-5; D gene: TRBD1; CDR3 length: 15; V gene: TRBV5-1; clone size: -; CDR3 DNA: TGCGCCAGCAGCCCGTCGTGGACAGGGCTCCAGCCCCAGCATTTT; CDR3 protein: CASSPSWTGLQPQHF
J gene: TRBJ2-5; D gene: TRBD2; CDR3 length: 16; V gene: TRBV28; clone size: -; CDR3 DNA: TGTGCCAGCAGTCGGGGCGGGAGGGCCGGTGCGGCGACCCAGTACTTC; CDR3 protein: CASSRGGRAGAATQYF
J gene: TRBJ2-1; D gene: -; CDR3 length: 14; V gene: TRBV28; clone size: -; CDR3 DNA: TGTGCCAGCAGTTTAAGACAGTACTACAATGAGCAGTTCTTC; CDR3 protein: CASSLRQYYNEQFF
J gene: TRBJ2-5; D gene: -; CDR3 length: 13; V gene: TRBV6-1; clone size: once; CDR3 DNA: TGTGCCAGCGCCACGGGGGCCGGGGAGACCCAGTACTTC; CDR3 protein: CASATGAGETQYF
J gene: TRBJ1-1; D gene: -; CDR3 length: 16; V gene: TRBV6-5; clone size: -; CDR3 DNA: TGTGCCAGCAGTTACTCGATGTTCTACAAAAACACTGAAGCTTTCTTT; CDR3 protein: CASSYSMFYKNTEAFF
J gene: TRBJ1-1; D gene: -; CDR3 length: 13; V gene: TRBV5-6; clone size: -; CDR3 DNA: TGTGCCAGCAGCGTAGAAAGGAACACTGAAGCTTTCTTT; CDR3 protein: CASSVERNTEAFF
J gene: TRBJ2-7; D gene: -; CDR3 length: 13; V gene: TRBV6-1; clone size: -; CDR3 DNA: TGTGCCAGCAGTGAAATTTTCTCCTACGAGCAGTACTTC; CDR3 protein: CASSEIFSYEQYF
J gene: TRBJ1-3; D gene: -; CDR3 length: 15; V gene: TRBV18; clone size: -; CDR3 DNA: TGTGCCAGCTCACCACCAGGGTCAGGGTCGTTCACCATATATTTT; CDR3 protein: CASSPPGSGSFTIYF
J gene: TRBJ2-3; D gene: TRBD2; CDR3 length: 18; V gene: TRBV7-4; clone size: -; CDR3 DNA: TGTGCCAGCAGCTTTGCCGTGCGGGGGGGAAGGAGCACAGATACGCAGTATTTT; CDR3 protein: CASSFAVRGGRSTDTQYF
J gene: TRBJ1-5; D gene: -; CDR3 length: 13; V gene: TRBV19; clone size: few; CDR3 DNA: TGTGCCAGTAGTCCCGGACACAATCAGCCCCAGCATTTT; CDR3 protein: CASSPGHNQPQHF
J gene: TRBJ2-5; D gene: -; CDR3 length: 11; V gene: TRBV5-1; clone size: -; CDR3 DNA: TGCGCCAGCAGCTACAGGGAGACCCAGTACTTC; CDR3 protein: CASSYRETQYF
J gene: TRBJ2-5; D gene: -; CDR3 length: 13; V gene: TRBV19; clone size: -; CDR3 DNA: TGTGCCAGTAGTATCGCCCGGGAAGAGACCCAGTACTTC; CDR3 protein: CASSIAREETQYF
J gene: TRBJ1-2; D gene: TRBD1; CDR3 length: 15; V gene: TRBV5-4; clone size: -; CDR3 DNA: TGTGCCAGCAGCAGACATACAGGGGGCATCTATGGCTACACCTTC; CDR3 protein: CASSRHTGGIYGYTF
J gene: TRBJ2-7; D gene: -; CDR3 length: 15; V gene: TRBV6-5; clone size: once; CDR3 DNA: TGTGCCAGCAGTTACTCGTCCGGACGACCGTACGAGCAGTACTTC; CDR3 protein: CASSYSSGRPYEQYF
J gene: TRBJ1-6; D gene: -; CDR3 length: 15; V gene: TRBV7-9; clone size: -; CDR3 DNA: TGTGCCAGCAGCTGGACAGCTAACCATAATTCACCCCTCCACTTT; CDR3 protein: CASSWTANHNSPLHF
J gene: TRBJ2-7; D gene: -; CDR3 length: 14; V gene: TRBV19; clone size: -; CDR3 DNA: TGTGCCAGTAGTATAGGACTCGACCCCTACGAGCAGTACTTC; CDR3 protein: CASSIGLDPYEQYF
J gene: TRBJ1-4; D gene: -; CDR3 length: 12; V gene: TRBV2; clone size: -; CDR3 DNA: TGTGCCAGCAGGGGAGGAGGTGAAAAACTGTTTTTT; CDR3 protein: CASRGGGEKLFF
J gene: TRBJ1-2; D gene: -; CDR3 length: 14; V gene: TRBV19; clone size: -; CDR3 DNA: TGTGCCAGTAGTCGTCCCGACAGGTACTATGGCTACACCTTC; CDR3 protein: CASSRPDRYYGYTF